This T cell receptor (beta chain) was sequenced in a study of T cell repertoires in cytomegalovirus infection. On the study more broadly: It can be stated that public TCR beta signatures indicated CMV infection as well as a matching HLA type.

Study outcomes and limitations: There were HLA-C-restricted CMV-specific TCR beta clonotypes dominating the ex vivo response.

Germline loops: CDR1 SGHAT, CDR2 FQNNGV. The CDR3 runs to 14 residues. The V end lost 3 bases, the J end lost 3 bases, and 12 bases lay between the germline ends. TCRdb reanalysed the reads using MiXCR and keeps one entry per CDR3 protein. The sample lists tens of thousands of distinct CDR3 sequences; roughly a quarter were seen once. At least ten counts were recorded for this clonotype. The antigen remains undetermined. The TCR sequence derives from a human donor in good health (CMV status not recorded). Some clones in this sample may be carry-over from other donors' samples. The chain links TRBV11-2 to TRBJ2-7; D uncertain. The specimen was CD8+ T cells from cultured PBMCs, collected from culture after CMV antigen stimulation. The CDR3: CASSFGQKNYEQYF. The DNA of the CDR3 is TGTGCCAGCAGCTTTGGTCAGAAAAACTACGAGCAGTACTTC.